This T cell receptor (beta chain) was observed in a study of T cells after yellow fever vaccination. The V gene end was trimmed by 5 bases and the J gene end by 6 bases; junction bases not matched to a gene: 4. The CDR3 covers 14 residues. The germline V gene encodes CDR1 DFQATT and CDR2 SNEGSKA (reference sequence). A 5'RACE template-switching step, the method used to make TCR cDNA, added a universal primer site and UMIs. One entry per CDR3 protein results from TCRdb running MiXCR on the 5' RACE reads. The repertoire holds roughly 500,000 distinct CDR3 sequences, with approximately 21% as singletons.

The sequenced sample was PBMCs, obtained 15 days after the yellow fever booster vaccination. V usage is TRBV20-1 and J usage is TRBJ2-3, with 14 nucleotides matching TRBD2. The clonotype comes from a man aged 30 to 39 who received the YFV17D yellow fever vaccine. The CDR3 DNA is TGCAGTGCTTGGACTAGCGGGAGGATGGATACGCAGTATTTT. Translation gives CSAWTSGRMDTQYF.